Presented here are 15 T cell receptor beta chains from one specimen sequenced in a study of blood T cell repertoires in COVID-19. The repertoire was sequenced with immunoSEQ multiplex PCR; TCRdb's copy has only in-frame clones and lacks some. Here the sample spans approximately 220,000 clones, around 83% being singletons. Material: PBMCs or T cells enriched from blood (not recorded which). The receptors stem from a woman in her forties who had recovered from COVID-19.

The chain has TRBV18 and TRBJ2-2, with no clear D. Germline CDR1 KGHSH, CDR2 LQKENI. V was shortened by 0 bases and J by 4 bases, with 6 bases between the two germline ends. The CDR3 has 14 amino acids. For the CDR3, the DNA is TGTGCCAGCTCACCACCCCCAGGCACCGGGGAGCTGTTTTTT. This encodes CASSPPPGTGELFF.

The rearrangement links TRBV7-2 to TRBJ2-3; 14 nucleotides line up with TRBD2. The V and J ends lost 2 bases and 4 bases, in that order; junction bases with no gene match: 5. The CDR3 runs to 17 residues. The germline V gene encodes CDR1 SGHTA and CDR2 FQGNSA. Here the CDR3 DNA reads TGTGCCAGCAGCTTAACTGGGACTAGCGGGAGCCCAGATACGCAGTATTTT. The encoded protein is CASSLTGTSGSPDTQYF.

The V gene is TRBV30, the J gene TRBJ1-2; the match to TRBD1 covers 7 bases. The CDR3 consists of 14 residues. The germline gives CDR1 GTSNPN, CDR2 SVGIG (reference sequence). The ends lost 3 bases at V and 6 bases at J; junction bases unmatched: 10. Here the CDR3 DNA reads TGTGCCTGGAGAATAACGGGACAGTCTCATGGCTACACCTTC. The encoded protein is CAWRITGQSHGYTF. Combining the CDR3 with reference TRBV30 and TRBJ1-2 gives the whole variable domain SQTIHQWPATLVQPVGSPLSLECTVEGTSNPNLYWYRQAAGRGLQLLFYSVGIGQISSEVPQNLSASRPQDRQFILSSKKLLLSDSGFYLCAWRITGQSHGYTFGSGTRLTVV.

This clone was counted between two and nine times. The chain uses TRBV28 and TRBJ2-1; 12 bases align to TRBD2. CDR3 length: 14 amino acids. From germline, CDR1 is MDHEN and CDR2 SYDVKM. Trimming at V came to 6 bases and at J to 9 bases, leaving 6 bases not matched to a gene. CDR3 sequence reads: CASSLAGGPGEQFF. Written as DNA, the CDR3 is TGTGCCAGCAGCCTAGCGGGAGGGCCTGGTGAGCAGTTCTTC.

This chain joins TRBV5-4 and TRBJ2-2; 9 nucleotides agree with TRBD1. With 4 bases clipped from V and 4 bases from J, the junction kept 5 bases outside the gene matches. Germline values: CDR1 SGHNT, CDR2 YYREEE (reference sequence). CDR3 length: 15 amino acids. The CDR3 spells CASSADRGSTGELFF. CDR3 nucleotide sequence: TGTGCCAGCAGCGCGGACAGGGGCTCCACCGGGGAGCTGTTTTTT.

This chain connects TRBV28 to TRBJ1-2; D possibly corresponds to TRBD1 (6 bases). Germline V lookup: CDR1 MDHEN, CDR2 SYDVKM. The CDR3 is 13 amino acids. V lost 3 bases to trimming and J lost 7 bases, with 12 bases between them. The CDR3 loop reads CASSLGGALGYTF. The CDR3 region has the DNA TGTGCCAGCAGTTTGGGGGGGGCCCTTGGCTACACCTTC.

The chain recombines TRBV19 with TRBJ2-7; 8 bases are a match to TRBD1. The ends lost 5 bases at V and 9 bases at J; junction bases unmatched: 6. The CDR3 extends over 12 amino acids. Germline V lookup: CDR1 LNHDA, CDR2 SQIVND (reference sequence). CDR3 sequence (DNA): TGTGCCAGTAGTTCACGCGGACAGGGGCAGTACTTC. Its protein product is CASSSRGQGQYF.

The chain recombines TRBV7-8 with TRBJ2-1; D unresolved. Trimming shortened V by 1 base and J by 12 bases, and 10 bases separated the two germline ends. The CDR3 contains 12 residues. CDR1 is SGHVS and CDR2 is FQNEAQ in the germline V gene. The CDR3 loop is CASSLVRSVQFF. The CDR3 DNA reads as TGTGCCAGCAGCTTAGTGCGGAGTGTGCAGTTCTTC.

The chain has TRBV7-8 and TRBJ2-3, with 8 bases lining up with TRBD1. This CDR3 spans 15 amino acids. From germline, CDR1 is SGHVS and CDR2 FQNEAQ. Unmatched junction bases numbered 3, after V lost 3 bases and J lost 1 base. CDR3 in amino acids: CASSLATGGTDTQYF. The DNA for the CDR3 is TGTGCCAGCAGCTTGGCGACAGGGGGCACAGATACGCAGTATTTT.

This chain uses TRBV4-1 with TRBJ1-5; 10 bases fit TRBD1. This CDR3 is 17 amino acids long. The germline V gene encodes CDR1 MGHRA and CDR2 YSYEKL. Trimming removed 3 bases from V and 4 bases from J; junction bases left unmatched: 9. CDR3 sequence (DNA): TGCGCCAGCAGCCACGCACCGGGACAGGGGAAGAATCAGCCCCAGCATTTT. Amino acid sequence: CASSHAPGQGKNQPQHF.

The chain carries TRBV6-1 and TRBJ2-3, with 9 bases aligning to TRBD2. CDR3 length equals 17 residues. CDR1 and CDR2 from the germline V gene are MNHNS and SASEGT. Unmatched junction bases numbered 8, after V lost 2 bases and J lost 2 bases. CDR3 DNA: TGTGCCAGCAGTGAACGGGCAGCGGGGGGCAACACAGATACGCAGTATTTT. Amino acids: CASSERAAGGNTDTQYF.

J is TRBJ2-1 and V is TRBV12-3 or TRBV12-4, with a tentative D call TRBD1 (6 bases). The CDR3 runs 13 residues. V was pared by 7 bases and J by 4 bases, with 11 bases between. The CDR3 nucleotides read TGTGCCAGCACCCGGACAGTTTACAATGAGCAGTTCTTC. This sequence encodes CASTRTVYNEQFF.

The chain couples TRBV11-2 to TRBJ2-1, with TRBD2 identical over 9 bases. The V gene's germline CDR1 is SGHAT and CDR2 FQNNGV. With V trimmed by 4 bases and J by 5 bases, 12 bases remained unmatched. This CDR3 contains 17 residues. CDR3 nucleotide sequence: TGTGCCAGCAGCTCTCGACCAGGCGGGAGGGACCACAATGAGCAGTTCTTC. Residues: CASSSRPGGRDHNEQFF. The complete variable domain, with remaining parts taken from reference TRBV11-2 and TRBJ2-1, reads EAGVAQSPRYKIIEKRQSVAFWCNPISGHATLYWYQQILGQGPKLLIQFQNNGVVDDSQLPKDRFSAERLKGVDSTLKIQPAKLEDSAVYLCASSSRPGGRDHNEQFFGPGTRLTVL.

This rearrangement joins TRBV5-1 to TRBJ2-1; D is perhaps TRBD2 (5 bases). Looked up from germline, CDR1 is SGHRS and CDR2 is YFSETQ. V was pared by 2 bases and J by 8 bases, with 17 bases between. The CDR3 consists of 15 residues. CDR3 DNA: TGCGCCAGCAGCTTAGCGGACGTTTCCACGGATGAGCAGTTCTTC. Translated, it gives CASSLADVSTDEQFF.

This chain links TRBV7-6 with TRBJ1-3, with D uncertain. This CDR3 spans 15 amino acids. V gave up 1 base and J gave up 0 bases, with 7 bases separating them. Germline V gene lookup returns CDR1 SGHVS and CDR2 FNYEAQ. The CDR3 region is CASSLGRSSGNTIYF. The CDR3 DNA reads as TGTGCCAGCAGCTTAGGAAGGAGCTCTGGAAACACCATATATTTT. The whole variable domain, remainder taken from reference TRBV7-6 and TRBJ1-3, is GAGVSQSPRYKVTKRGQDVALRCDPISGHVSLYWYRQALGQGPEFLTYFNYEAQQDKSGLPNDRFSAERPEGSISTLTIQRTEQRDSAMYRCASSLGRSSGNTIYFGEGSWLTVV.